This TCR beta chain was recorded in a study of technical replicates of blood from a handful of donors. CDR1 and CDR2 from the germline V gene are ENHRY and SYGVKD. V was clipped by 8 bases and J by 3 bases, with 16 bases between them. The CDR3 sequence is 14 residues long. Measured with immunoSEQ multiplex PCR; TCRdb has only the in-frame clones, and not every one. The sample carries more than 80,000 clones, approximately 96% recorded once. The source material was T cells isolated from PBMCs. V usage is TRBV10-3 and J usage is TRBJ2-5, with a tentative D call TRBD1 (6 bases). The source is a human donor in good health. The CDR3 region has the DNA TGTGCCATCCGCGACGGGACAAAAAAAGAGACCCAGTACTTC. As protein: CAIRDGTKKETQYF.